Listed below are T cell receptor beta chains from one sample, sequenced in a study of cytomegalovirus exposure and HLA in healthy donors. TCRdb keeps only in-frame clones here, not all; method: immunoSEQ multiplex PCR. The data contain around 140,000 clones, more than 75% of them singletons. The sample was PBMCs. These TCRs come from a woman aged 25-40 years in good health and CMV-seronegative. Both conserved end residues are trimmed from each CDR3.

V gene: TRBV6-6
J gene: TRBJ2-5
CDR3 protein: ASSYEREYQETQY

V gene: TRBV28
J gene: TRBJ2-7
CDR3 protein: ASSPIGLAGEVNEQY

V gene: TRBV7-9
J gene: TRBJ2-7
CDR3 protein: SSSSPRLGSAYEQY

V gene: TRBV11-2
J gene: TRBJ2-7
CDR3 protein: ASSRLGRREQY

V gene: TRBV6-5
J gene: TRBJ1-1
CDR3 protein: ASSYSGGETNTEAF

V gene: TRBV6-5
J gene: TRBJ2-5
CDR3 protein: ASSSPRRSGQETQY

V gene: TRBV7-2
J gene: TRBJ1-4
CDR3 protein: ASSLAQSQGKLF

V gene: TRBV5-6
J gene: TRBJ2-5
CDR3 protein: ASSLQGKETQY

V gene: TRBV4-1
J gene: TRBJ1-2
CDR3 protein: ASSQDHGLGVYGYT

V gene: TRBV28
J gene: TRBJ2-3
CDR3 protein: ASSLSGTDTQY

V gene: TRBV6-4
J gene: TRBJ2-2
CDR3 protein: ASSLAGGTGELF

V gene: TRBV19
J gene: TRBJ2-7
CDR3 protein: ASSIGTGTYEQY

V gene: TRBV27
J gene: TRBJ2-7
CDR3 protein: ASSRGISSYEQY

V gene: TRBV5-6
J gene: TRBJ2-1
CDR3 protein: ASIKLREGIYEQF

V gene: TRBV7-9
J gene: TRBJ1-1
CDR3 protein: ASSPRTGGIGAF

V gene: TRBV18
J gene: TRBJ1-5
CDR3 protein: ASSPVRQGAGNQPQH

V gene: TRBV2
J gene: TRBJ2-3
CDR3 protein: ASHRGRGDTQY

V gene: TRBV9
J gene: TRBJ1-2
CDR3 protein: ASSVTVSYGYT

V gene: TRBV6-5
J gene: TRBJ1-2
CDR3 protein: ASSYGTNDNYGYT

V gene: TRBV11-2
J gene: TRBJ2-2
CDR3 protein: ASSPPGLAAGELF

V gene: TRBV5-4
J gene: TRBJ2-7
CDR3 protein: ASSSVPQGTISYEQY

V gene: TRBV7-8
J gene: TRBJ2-5
CDR3 protein: ASSWTSGNLVETQY

V gene: TRBV6-1
J gene: TRBJ2-7
CDR3 protein: ASSVNQGGQY

V gene: TRBV28
J gene: TRBJ2-3
CDR3 protein: ASRELTGSSTDTQY

V gene: TRBV7-2
J gene: TRBJ2-4
CDR3 protein: ASSPGQIAKNIQY

V gene: TRBV19
J gene: TRBJ1-1
CDR3 protein: ASILTGVVTEAF

V gene: TRBV29-1
J gene: TRBJ1-2
CDR3 protein: SVADRGNYGYT

V gene: TRBV5-4
J gene: TRBJ2-2
CDR3 protein: ASSLPGTGNTGELF

V gene: TRBV19
J gene: TRBJ1-5
CDR3 protein: ASSRSGHRVEQPQH

V gene: TRBV19
J gene: TRBJ1-4
CDR3 protein: ASSMAFPTNEKLF

V gene: TRBV11-2
J gene: TRBJ2-2
CDR3 protein: ASSLVRSSGGLVTGELF

V gene: TRBV5-1
J gene: TRBJ2-4
CDR3 protein: ASSFFGGTGD

V gene: TRBV29-1
J gene: TRBJ2-7
CDR3 protein: SVSDRDRRHEQY

V gene: TRBV27
J gene: TRBJ2-7
CDR3 protein: ASSYRGHSYEQY

V gene: TRBV5-1
J gene: TRBJ1-1
CDR3 protein: ASSEGMNTEAF

V gene: TRBV21-1
J gene: TRBJ1-1
CDR3 protein: ASRLREGRGRRGTEAF

V gene: TRBV7-2
J gene: TRBJ2-7
CDR3 protein: ASSLGRRAYEQY

V gene: TRBV30
J gene: TRBJ1-2
CDR3 protein: AWSRSGGLGYT

V gene: TRBV5-6
J gene: TRBJ1-2
CDR3 protein: ASSAGRVYT

V gene: TRBV6-5
J gene: TRBJ2-5
CDR3 protein: ASSYGTSALRGTQY

V gene: TRBV28
J gene: TRBJ2-7
CDR3 protein: ASSFQSGESSYEQY

V gene: TRBV5-6
J gene: NA
CDR3 protein: ASSLVRTGQGDHEQY

V gene: TRBV30
J gene: TRBJ2-2
CDR3 protein: AWIQGNTGELF

V gene: TRBV11-3
J gene: TRBJ2-3
CDR3 protein: ASSLEASDTQY

V gene: TRBV19
J gene: TRBJ2-2
CDR3 protein: ASATDLGSENTGELF

V gene: TRBV7-6
J gene: TRBJ2-3
CDR3 protein: ASSLVSTGETQY

V gene: TRBV7-2
J gene: TRBJ2-6
CDR3 protein: ASSLRSSGANVLT

V gene: TRBV27
J gene: TRBJ1-5
CDR3 protein: ASRKQGSNQPQH

V gene: TRBV5-1
J gene: TRBJ2-5
CDR3 protein: ASSPGDWRQETQY

V gene: TRBV19
J gene: TRBJ2-1
CDR3 protein: ASSIGLTGDEQF

V gene: TRBV2
J gene: TRBJ1-2
CDR3 protein: ASSPDRDYGYT

V gene: TRBV6-1
J gene: TRBJ2-7
CDR3 protein: ASRGTGSSSYEQY

V gene: TRBV5-4
J gene: TRBJ2-5
CDR3 protein: ASSSTQGAWETQY

V gene: TRBV4-1
J gene: TRBJ2-6
CDR3 protein: ASSQVGIAGVAGANVLT

V gene: TRBV7-6
J gene: TRBJ1-4
CDR3 protein: ASSLAGGNEKLF